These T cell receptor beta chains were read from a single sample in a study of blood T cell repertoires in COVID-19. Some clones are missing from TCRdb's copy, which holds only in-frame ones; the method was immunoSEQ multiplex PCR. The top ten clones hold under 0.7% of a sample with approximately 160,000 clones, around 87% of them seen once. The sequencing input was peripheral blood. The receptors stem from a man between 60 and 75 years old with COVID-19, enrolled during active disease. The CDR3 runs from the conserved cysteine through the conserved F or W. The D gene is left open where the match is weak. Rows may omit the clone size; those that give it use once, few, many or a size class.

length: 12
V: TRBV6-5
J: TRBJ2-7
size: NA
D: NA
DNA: TGTGCCAGCAGTCCGGGTGAGCACGAGCAGTACTTC
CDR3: CASSPGEHEQYF

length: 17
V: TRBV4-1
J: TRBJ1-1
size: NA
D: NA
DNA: TGCGCCAGCAGCCAAGTTGGTTCCAGGGCTGTGAACACTGAAGCTTTCTTT
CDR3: CASSQVGSRAVNTEAFF

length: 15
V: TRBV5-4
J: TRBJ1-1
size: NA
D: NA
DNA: TGTGCCAGCAGCCCCGGAGGGCTATCGGACACTGAAGCTTTCTTT
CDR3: CASSPGGLSDTEAFF

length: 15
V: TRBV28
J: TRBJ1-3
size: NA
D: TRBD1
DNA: TGTGCCAGCAGTTTACCCACAGGGGTCGAAAACACCATATATTTT
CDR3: CASSLPTGVENTIYF

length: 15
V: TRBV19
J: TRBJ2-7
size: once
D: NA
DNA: TGTGCCAGAGAAACAGGGCACCAAAACTCCTACGAGCAGTACTTC
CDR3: CARETGHQNSYEQYF

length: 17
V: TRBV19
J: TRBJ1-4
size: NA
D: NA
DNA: TGTGCCAGTAGGGAGGGGTTCCGGTTTGCAACTAATGAAAAACTGTTTTTT
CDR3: CASREGFRFATNEKLFF

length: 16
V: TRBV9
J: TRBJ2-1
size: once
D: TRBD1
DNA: TGTGCCAGCAGCGTAGATCAGGGACAGGGGATAAATGAGCAGTTCTTC
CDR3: CASSVDQGQGINEQFF

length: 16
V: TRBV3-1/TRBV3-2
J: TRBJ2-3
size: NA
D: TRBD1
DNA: TGTGCCAGCAGCCACCGGGACAGCCCTAGCACAGATACGCAGTATTTT
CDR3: CASSHRDSPSTDTQYF

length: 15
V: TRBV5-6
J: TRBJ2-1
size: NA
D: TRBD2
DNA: TGTGCCAGCAGCTACGGACTAGCCACCTACAATGAGCAGTTCTTC
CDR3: CASSYGLATYNEQFF

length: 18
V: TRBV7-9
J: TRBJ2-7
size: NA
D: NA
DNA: TGTGCCAGCAGCGGAAAAAGGGGTCCGGGACACGTCTCCTACGAGCAGTACTTC
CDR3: CASSGKRGPGHVSYEQYF

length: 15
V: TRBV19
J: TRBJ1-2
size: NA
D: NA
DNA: TGTGCCAGTAGTATCCAGATGGCAGCTAACTATGGCTACACCTTC
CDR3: CASSIQMAANYGYTF

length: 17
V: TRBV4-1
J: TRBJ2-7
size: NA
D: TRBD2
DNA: TGCGCCAGCAGCCCCGGGACTAGCGGGAGGGTCATCTACGAGCAGTACTTC
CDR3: CASSPGTSGRVIYEQYF

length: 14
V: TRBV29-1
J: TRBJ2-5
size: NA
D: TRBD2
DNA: TGCAGCGTTGCTAGCGGGAGGCCCCAAGAGACCCAGTACTTC
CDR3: CSVASGRPQETQYF

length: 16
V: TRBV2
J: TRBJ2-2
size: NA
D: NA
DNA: TGTGCCACCGCAGCCGGGACAAGAACTAACACCGGGGAGCTGTTTTTT
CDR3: CATAAGTRTNTGELFF

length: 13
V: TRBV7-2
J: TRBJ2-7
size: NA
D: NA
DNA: TGTGCCAGCAGCTTACAGAACTCCTACGAGCAGTACTTC
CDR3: CASSLQNSYEQYF